The T cell receptor beta chain under discussion was sequenced for a study of vaccination and CD4 T cells after COVID-19. Study summary: Convalescent donors: six male, four female; seven Caucasian, two Asian, one multiracial, two Hispanic. Ranging from 14 to 241, the interval between dose two and post-vaccine sampling had a median of roughly 2.5 months. A few convalescent patients were sampled post-vaccination (at day 14 and at days 161 to 241). Study-wide results and caveats: There was no significant change from around 21 to 38 median reactive clonotypes.

Of note for this clonotype: Its antigen is not known.

Time point in this sample: late sampling 161 to 241 days after vaccination in three convalescent patients. V gave up 3 bases and J gave up 6 bases; unmatched junction bases: 5. There are 14 residues in the CDR3. Germline values: CDR1 DFQATT, CDR2 SNEGSKA (reference sequence). TCRdb analysed the PCR reads with MiXCR anew, one entry per CDR3 protein. The sample carries approximately 30,000 distinct CDR3 sequences, 51% recorded once. The chain employs TRBV20-1 and TRBJ2-2, with 9 positions matching TRBD2. Specimen: CD4+ T cells from blood, collected about 7 months after SARS-CoV-2 vaccination. This clonotype was sampled from a human donor who had recovered from COVID-19. CDR3 coding DNA: TGCAGTGCTAGTCTAGCGGGAATGGCCGGGGAGCTGTTTTTT. Translating gives CSASLAGMAGELFF.